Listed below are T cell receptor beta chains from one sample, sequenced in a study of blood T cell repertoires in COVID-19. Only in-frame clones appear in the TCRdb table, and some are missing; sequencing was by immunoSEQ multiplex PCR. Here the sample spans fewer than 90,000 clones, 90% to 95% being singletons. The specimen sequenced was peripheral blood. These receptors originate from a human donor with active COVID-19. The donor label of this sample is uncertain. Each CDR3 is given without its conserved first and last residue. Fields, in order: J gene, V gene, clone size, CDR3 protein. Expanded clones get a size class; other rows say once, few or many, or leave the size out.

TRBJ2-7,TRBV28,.,ASRTSGNYEQY
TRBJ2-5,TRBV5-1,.,ASSLDRAETQY
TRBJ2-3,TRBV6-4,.,ASSDSDRGDTQY
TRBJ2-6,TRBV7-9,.,ASSQLPFSGANVLT
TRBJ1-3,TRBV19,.,ASRQGSSGNTIY
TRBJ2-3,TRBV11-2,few,ASSLESGGDTQY
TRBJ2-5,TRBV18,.,ASSQRPQETQY
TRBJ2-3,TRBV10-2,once,ASSEPGWLGGEDRTDTQY
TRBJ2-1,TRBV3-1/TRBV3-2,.,ASRPGTINEQF
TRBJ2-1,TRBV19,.,ASSWDFNEQF